The 21 T cell receptor beta chains below all came from one sample that was sequenced in a study of blood T cells in healthy people across ages. A second PCR of about 6 to 11 cycles used a sample-barcoded 5' primer and a J-beta primer mix. One entry per CDR3 protein, called by TCRdb with MiXCR from the 5' RACE reads. The sample has hundreds of thousands of distinct CDR3 sequences; nearly 25% are singletons. The sample was also linked to a second study, of T cells of mothers and their children.

The sequencing input was blood. Every receptor here comes from a boy aged 10-17 years in good health.

The CDR3 region has the DNA TGTGCCAGTAGTATTCCCCCTAGGCTAGCGGGAGTCCCAAAGACCTACAATGAGCAGTTCTTC. This sequence encodes CASSIPPRLAGVPKTYNEQFF. The rearrangement joins TRBV19 to TRBJ2-1, with 10 bases that match TRBD2. CDR3 length: 21 residues. Germline CDR1 reads LNHDA; CDR2 reads SQIVND (reference sequence). J gave up 2 bases and V 3 bases, and 19 bases lay outside the gene matches.

The chain links TRBV27 to TRBJ2-3, with unresolved D. Trimming removed 5 bases at V and 1 base at J, with 13 bases between. In germline, CDR1 is MNHEY, CDR2 SMNVEV (reference sequence). The CDR3 totals 15 residues. CDR3 sequence: CASSPRRSGTDTQYF. The CDR3 DNA reads as TGTGCCAGCAGTCCGCGTCGGAGTGGCACAGATACGCAGTATTTT.

Only a few counts were recorded for this clonotype. The chain has TRBV10-3 and TRBJ2-1; 7 positions match TRBD1. The CDR3 extends over 14 amino acids. Trimming took 11 bases from V and 1 from J; bases not matched to a gene: 8. Looked up from germline, CDR1 is ENHRY and CDR2 is SYGVKD. CDR3 sequence reads: CAARDRQSYNEQFF. The DNA of the CDR3 is TGTGCCGCCCGGGACAGACAATCCTACAATGAGCAGTTCTTC.

Worth noting for this clonotype: Compared with germline, one end of the junction differs, possibly owing to a read error. This sequence joins TRBV6-2 or TRBV6-3 and TRBJ2-1; 16 nucleotides line up with TRBD2. CDR1 is MNHEY, CDR2 SVGEGT, per germline. The CDR3 is 17 amino acids. The CDR3 protein is CASSKGTSGRAYSEQFF. DNA for the CDR3: TGTGCCAGCAGTAAGGGGACTAGCGGGAGGGCCTACAGTGAGCAGTTCTTC.

The CDR3 bases are TGTGCCAGCAGCGCGACCCGGACTGAGACCTACGAGCAGTACTTC. It translates to CASSATRTETYEQYF. This chain joins TRBV7-2 and TRBJ2-7; D may be TRBD2 (5 bases). V lost 5 bases and J lost 2, with 16 bases in between. This CDR3 comprises 15 residues. Per the germline V gene, CDR1 is SGHTA and CDR2 is FQGNSA. Based on the CDR3 plus reference TRBV7-2 and TRBJ2-7, the full variable domain is GAGVSQSPSNKVTEKGKDVELRCDPISGHTALYWYRQSLGQGLEFLIYFQGNSAPDKSGLPSDRFSAERTGGSVSTLTIQRTQQEDSAVYLCASSATRTETYEQYFGPGTRLTVT.

This chain links TRBV9 with TRBJ2-5; tentatively, D is TRBD2 (5 bases). Germline CDR1 SGDLS, CDR2 YYNGEE. CDR3 size: 15 residues. V gave up 0 bases and J gave up 5 bases, with 14 bases separating them. The CDR3 sequence: CASSVAGYGSETQYF. The CDR3 DNA reads as TGTGCCAGCAGCGTAGCGGGGTATGGTAGCGAGACCCAGTACTTC.

This clonotype has only a few counts. The chain combines TRBV20-1 with TRBJ1-1; no reliable D call. The CDR3 covers 10 residues. Trimming removed 7 bases from V and 8 bases from J, with 11 bases in between. Germline CDR1 DFQATT, CDR2 SNEGSKA (reference sequence). This chain's CDR3 is CSVTGPEAFF. CDR3 DNA sequence: TGCAGTGTGACGGGCCCCGAAGCTTTCTTT.

V usage is TRBV12-3 or TRBV12-4 and J usage is TRBJ2-5; 11 nucleotides match TRBD2. V lost 5 bases and J lost 1; bases outside the gene matches: 3. This CDR3 is built from 15 residues. CDR3 loop: CASSILAGGQETQYF. CDR3 DNA sequence: TGTGCCAGCAGTATCCTAGCGGGAGGCCAAGAGACCCAGTACTTC.

Only a few counts were recorded for this clonotype. Mismatch with germline at one junction end may stem from a read error. V usage is TRBV6-5 and J usage is TRBJ2-1; 7 bases agree with TRBD1. CDR1 is MNHEY, CDR2 SVGAGI, per germline. The CDR3 has 13 amino acids. CDR3 DNA sequence: TGTGCCAGCAGTTATCTAGGGGGCGATGAGCAGTCCTTC. It encodes CASSYLGGDEQSF.

The rearrangement uses TRBV20-1 and TRBJ2-1; D is unresolved. With 0 bases removed from V and 9 bases from J, the gap between germline ends came to 12 bases. Germline values: CDR1 DFQATT, CDR2 SNEGSKA (reference sequence). This CDR3 region has 13 residues. The CDR3 DNA sequence: TGCAGTGCTAGAGATAGCCGGGCTCCTGAGCAGTTCTTC. Translated: CSARDSRAPEQFF.

The chain employs TRBV14 and TRBJ2-1; maybe TRBD2 (7 bases). V dropped 0 bases and J dropped 4 bases, with 13 bases sitting between them. Germline V lookup: CDR1 SGHDN, CDR2 FVKESK. The CDR3 covers 16 residues. Here the CDR3 DNA reads TGTGCCAGCAGCCAAGAGGAGGGGGGGCCATACAATGAGCAGTTCTTC. Encoded protein: CASSQEEGGPYNEQFF.

Only a few counts were recorded for this clonotype. CDR3: CASSGADQETQYF. CDR3 DNA: TGCGCCAGCAGCGGGGCGGACCAAGAGACCCAGTACTTC. The chain carries TRBV5-1 and TRBJ2-5; TRBD1 is a possible D gene (5 bases). There are 13 residues in the CDR3. Germline lookup yields CDR1 SGHRS and CDR2 YFSETQ. V was cut by 4 bases and J by 0 bases, with 7 bases left in between.

The count of this clonotype is one. This rearrangement joins TRBV6-6 to TRBJ2-3; no definite D call. This CDR3 spans 15 amino acids. Deletions cut 6 bases from V and 3 bases from J, with 16 bases between. Per the germline V gene, CDR1 is MNHNY and CDR2 is SVGAGI (reference sequence). CDR3 region: CASSGYGSPTDTQYF. In nucleotides, the CDR3 is TGTGCCAGCAGCGGGTATGGCTCACCGACAGATACGCAGTATTTT.

The V call is TRBV29-1, the J call TRBJ2-4; 7 nucleotides line up with TRBD2. The V gene end was trimmed by 4 bases and the J gene end by 3 bases; junction bases not matched to a gene: 12. The CDR3 loop spans 16 amino acids. CDR1 and CDR2 (germline): SQVTM, ANQGSEA. In DNA form, the CDR3 reads TGCAGCGTTGTGAGTGGGGGAGGGTTAGGCAAAAACATTCAGTACTTC. Amino acids: CSVVSGGGLGKNIQYF.

J is TRBJ2-1 and V is TRBV20-1; tentative D call: TRBD1 (6 bases). Near its end, the DNA agrees better with TRBJ2-7, so the J call may be wrong. The CDR3 runs to 13 residues. Germline assignment: CDR1 DFQATT and CDR2 SNEGSKA (reference sequence). CDR3 in DNA: TGCAGTGCCGCAGACGGACAGACCTACGAGCAGTACTTC. This codes for CSAADGQTYEQYF.

This clonotype was seen a handful of times. The chain is built from TRBV15 and TRBJ2-5; maybe TRBD1 (6 bases). V lost 5 bases to trimming and J lost 0 bases, with 13 bases between them. The CDR3 runs to 15 residues. Germline V CDR1 and CDR2: LNHNV, YYDKDF (reference sequence). The CDR3 reads CATSREGGDQETQYF. Written as DNA, the CDR3 is TGTGCCACCAGCCGTGAAGGGGGAGACCAAGAGACCCAGTACTTC.

A few counts support this clonotype. This sequence joins TRBV11-1 and TRBJ2-6, with a possible D match to TRBD1 (6 bases). Germline-derived CDR1 and CDR2 are SGHAT and FQDESV (reference sequence). V was cut by 5 bases and J by 2 bases, with 13 bases left in between. The CDR3 extends over 16 amino acids. CDR3 bases: TGTGCCAGCAGCACATTAGGGGGAACTGGGGCCAACGTCCTGACTTTC. It translates to CASSTLGGTGANVLTF.

V is TRBV7-9 and J is TRBJ2-1; D is undetermined. Trimming left V 4 bases short and J 3 bases short, with 4 bases between. CDR3 size: 12 residues. Per the germline V gene, CDR1 is SEHNR and CDR2 is FQNEAQ (reference sequence). The CDR3 DNA is TGTGCCAGCAGCTCTGTCTACAATGAGCAGTTCTTC. It codes for CASSSVYNEQFF.

V gene TRBV4-3 combines with J gene TRBJ2-7; 8 nucleotides match TRBD1. This CDR3 is built from 13 residues. Germline CDR1 LGHNA, CDR2 YSLEER. The V segment lost 1 base and the J segment 7 bases; nucleotides outside the gene matches: 3. CDR3 DNA sequence: TGCGCCAGCAGCCAAGGACAGGGGTGGGAGCAGTACTTC. Amino acids: CASSQGQGWEQYF.

A few counts support this clonotype. V and J are TRBV7-9 and TRBJ1-4; D may be TRBD1 (5 bases). The CDR3 spans 11 residues. CDR1 and CDR2 from the germline V gene are SEHNR and FQNEAQ (reference sequence). With 8 bases removed from V and 11 bases from J, the gap between germline ends came to 12 bases. The CDR3 nucleotides are TGTGCCAGCGGATCGACAGAGAAACTGTTTTTT. Its translation: CASGSTEKLFF.

The chain combines TRBV28 with TRBJ1-5; maybe TRBD1 (6 bases). This CDR3 is 16 amino acids long. V lost 6 bases and J lost 2, with 17 bases in between. Germline loops: CDR1 MDHEN, CDR2 SYDVKM. The CDR3 DNA reads as TGTGCCAGCAGCCCCCGGGGACATGGGGGCAATCAGCCCCAGCATTTT. Its translation: CASSPRGHGGNQPQHF.